A single sample is the source of the 20 T cell receptor beta chains below, sequenced in a study of cytotoxic CD8 clonotypes in ibrutinib-treated CLL (dated by TCRdb to about 2021). What this sample's time point label stands for: progressive disease on ibrutinib. To prepare the library, the immunoSEQ multiplex PCR assay was applied. What TCRdb holds here is the immuneACCESS table cut down to in-frame rearrangements. Part of the clones is not present; checked against another copy, under half of the missing clones reflect an unresolved V gene, and the others are unexplained. The sample includes 150,000 to 200,000 clones, with roughly 90% observed a single time. Jointly, the top ten make up 3% to 3.5% of the sample. The source was PBMCs, collected at disease progression, from a patient treated with ibrutinib. These receptor sequences come from a human donor with chronic lymphocytic leukemia.

This chain joins TRBV9 and TRBJ2-2; D possibly matches TRBD1 or TRBD2 (5 bases each). This CDR3 is 19 amino acids long. CDR1 and CDR2 (germline): SGDLS, YYNGEE. Trimming stripped 2 bases from V and 3 bases from J, with 23 bases between. The CDR3 spells CASSVPGPTISIDTGELFF. DNA of the CDR3: TGTGCCAGCAGCGTCCCGGGACCTACCATTAGTATCGACACCGGGGAGCTGTTTTTT.

With regard to this clone: The junction and the germline gene differ at one end; a read error may be behind it. This chain links TRBV7-7 with TRBJ2-5; D may be TRBD2 (5 bases). The CDR3 is 15 residues long. Germline V CDR1 and CDR2: SSHAT, FNYEAQ (reference sequence). The CDR3 spells CASSLDTGFVETQYF. Here the CDR3 DNA reads TGTGCTAGCAGCTTAGATACGGGGTTCGTTGAGACCCAGTACTTC.

This clone was found a few times. The chain carries TRBV10-3 and TRBJ2-7, with TRBD2 matching 7 bases. The CDR3 consists of 11 residues. From germline, CDR1 is ENHRY and CDR2 SYGVKD. V lost 5 bases, J lost 7 bases, and 2 bases stayed unmatched. The CDR3 DNA is TGTGCCATCAGTACCGGGGGGGAGCAGTACTTC. Its translation: CAISTGGEQYF.

This clone was seen only once. The rearrangement uses TRBV5-1 and TRBJ1-1, with D tentatively TRBD1 (6 bases). The germline V gene has CDR1 SGHRS and CDR2 YFSETQ. Trimming cost V 0 bases and J 0 bases, with 12 bases left between them. The CDR3 has 16 residues. The CDR3 here is CASSLELGALNTEAFF. CDR3 bases: TGCGCCAGCAGCTTGGAGTTGGGGGCCCTGAACACTGAAGCTTTCTTT.

V and J are TRBV18 and TRBJ2-6; 8 nucleotides match TRBD2. Germline V gene lookup returns CDR1 KGHSH and CDR2 LQKENI. Trimming took 3 bases from V and 0 from J; bases not matched to a gene: 7. The CDR3 totals 18 residues. The CDR3 DNA follows: TGTGCCAGCTCACCCACTAGCGGAGCCAGCTCTGGGGCCAACGTCCTGACTTTC. It is translated as CASSPTSGASSGANVLTF.

The chain is built from TRBV2 and TRBJ2-5, with 12 bases aligning to TRBD2. The CDR3 spans 15 residues. Losses at the gene ends were 5 bases for V and 2 bases for J; bases not matched to a gene: 3. CDR1 and CDR2 (germline): SNHLY, FYNNEI. Here the CDR3 DNA reads TGTGCCAGCAGTACTAGCGGGGGGTATCAAGAGACCCAGTACTTC. Its translation: CASSTSGGYQETQYF.

This clone turned up a few times. The chain recombines TRBV29-1 with TRBJ2-1; perhaps TRBD2 as D (5 bases). CDR3 size: 15 residues. Germline CDR1 reads SQVTM; CDR2 reads ANQGSEA. V was shortened by 4 bases and J by 0 bases, with 13 bases between the two germline ends. CDR3 in amino acids: CSVAVRGYSYNEQFF. The CDR3 nucleotides read TGCAGCGTTGCAGTTCGGGGATACTCCTACAATGAGCAGTTCTTC.

The chain couples TRBV14 to TRBJ2-7; TRBD1 matches at 8 bases. After removal of 4 bases from V and 5 bases from J, the junction contained 25 bases not matched to a gene. This CDR3 comprises 20 residues. Germline CDR1 reads SGHDN; CDR2 reads FVKESK. CDR3 nucleotides: TGTGCCAGCAGCCCGCTGCTCGGTCGGCGACAGGGGTCGACTGAGGACGAGCAGTACTTC. It yields the protein CASSPLLGRRQGSTEDEQYF.

The chain uses TRBV7-2 and TRBJ1-1, with TRBD1 identical over 7 bases. V dropped 6 bases and J dropped 8; count of bases not matched to a gene: 6. This CDR3 is built from 12 residues. From germline, CDR1 is SGHTA and CDR2 FQGNSA. Here the CDR3 reads CASRLQGPEAFF. The CDR3 DNA follows: TGTGCCAGCAGGCTACAGGGGCCAGAAGCTTTCTTT.

CDR3 in DNA: TGTGCCAGTAGTACCGGACAGAGCACAGATACGCAGTATTTT. Amino acid sequence: CASSTGQSTDTQYF. The V call is TRBV19, the J call TRBJ2-3; perhaps TRBD1 as D (6 bases). Trimming removed 4 bases at V and 0 bases at J, with 8 bases between. CDR1 is LNHDA, CDR2 SQIVND, per germline (reference sequence). CDR3 size: 14 residues.

The chain recombines TRBV5-6 with TRBJ1-1; D is undetermined. The germline V and J ends were trimmed by 0 bases and 3 bases, with 9 bases remaining between them. This CDR3 contains 14 residues. Germline values: CDR1 SGHDT, CDR2 YYEEEE. DNA of the CDR3: TGTGCCAGCAGCTTGGTCGGCACCTACACTGAAGCTTTCTTT. This sequence encodes CASSLVGTYTEAFF. The complete variable domain, with remaining parts taken from reference TRBV5-6 and TRBJ1-1, reads DAGVTQSPTHLIKTRGQQVTLRCSPKSGHDTVSWYQQALGQGPQFIFQYYEEEERQRGNFPDRFSGHQFPNYSSELNVNALLLGDSALYLCASSLVGTYTEAFFGQGTRLTVV.

The rearrangement uses TRBV5-1 and TRBJ2-5, with D perhaps TRBD1 (6 bases). Germline V gene sequence: CDR1 SGHRS, CDR2 YFSETQ. Trimming took 4 bases from V and 2 from J, leaving 15 bases between them. The CDR3 has 15 amino acids. CDR3 sequence: CASSGVRQEQETQYF. CDR3 DNA: TGCGCCAGCAGCGGAGTCCGACAGGAACAAGAGACCCAGTACTTC.

V is TRBV2 and J is TRBJ1-1, with D unclear. CDR1 is SNHLY and CDR2 is FYNNEI in the germline V gene. V lost 5 bases to trimming and J lost 7 bases, with 8 bases between them. The CDR3 contains 11 residues. CDR3 residues: CASSLWYEAFF. The CDR3 DNA is TGTGCCAGCAGTCTTTGGTATGAAGCTTTCTTT.

The J gene is TRBJ2-3, the V gene TRBV30; perhaps TRBD1 as D (6 bases). Germline lookup yields CDR1 GTSNPN and CDR2 SVGIG (reference sequence). Between the trimmed V and J ends, which lost 6 bases and 1 base, there was a span of 11 bases. The CDR3 runs 13 residues. The CDR3 loop is CACEGDGTDTQYF. In DNA form, the CDR3 reads TGTGCCTGTGAGGGGGACGGCACAGATACGCAGTATTTT.

This clone was seen only a few times. This chain connects TRBV23-1 to TRBJ2-7, with D possibly being TRBD2 (6 bases). TRBV23-1 is annotated as an ORF whose role is uncertain. The CDR3 runs 16 residues. Between the trimmed V and J ends, which lost 3 bases and 5 bases, there was a span of 20 bases. The DNA for the CDR3 is TGCGCCAGCAGTCACCCTATGCGGGACCGCCTGGACGAGCAGTACTTC. It translates to CASSHPMRDRLDEQYF.

CDR3 region: CSVEGVRGYTF. CDR3 nucleotide sequence: TGCAGCGTTGAAGGGGTAAGAGGCTACACCTTC. The J gene is TRBJ1-2, the V gene TRBV29-1, with D unclear. CDR1 and CDR2 (germline): SQVTM, ANQGSEA. With 1 base removed from V and 8 bases from J, the gap between germline ends came to 8 bases. There are 11 residues in the CDR3.

The rearrangement uses TRBV5-1 and TRBJ2-5, with TRBD2 matching over 14 bases. The CDR3 has 17 residues. Per germline, CDR1 SGHRS and CDR2 YFSETQ. The V and J ends lost 4 bases and 2 bases, in that order; junction bases with no gene match: 7. CDR3: CASSPGTSGSLQETQYF. CDR3 coding DNA: TGCGCCAGCAGCCCGGGGACTAGCGGGAGTCTTCAAGAGACCCAGTACTTC.

The V call is TRBV29-1, the J call TRBJ1-1; D is unclear. The CDR3 spans 15 residues. In germline, CDR1 is SQVTM, CDR2 ANQGSEA. Between the trimmed V and J ends, which lost 0 bases and 0 bases, there was a span of 11 bases. The CDR3 nucleotides are TGCAGCGTTGAAGATCCAACGACCGTGAACACTGAAGCTTTCTTT. Its translation is CSVEDPTTVNTEAFF.

The chain is built from TRBV29-1 and TRBJ2-3; 8 bases agree with TRBD2. The CDR3 length is 16 residues. CDR1 and CDR2 from the germline V gene are SQVTM and ANQGSEA. V lost 4 bases and J lost 4; bases outside the gene matches: 13. This CDR3 is CSVVVAGAGVSDTQYF. The CDR3 DNA reads TGCAGCGTTGTAGTGGCTGGAGCGGGAGTGTCAGATACGCAGTATTTT.

This chain joins TRBV6-4 and TRBJ1-3, with 10 bases fitting TRBD1. After removal of 6 bases from V and 3 bases from J, the junction contained 8 bases not matched to a gene. CDR3 length: 16 residues. Looked up from germline, CDR1 is MRHNA and CDR2 is SNTAGT. CDR3 DNA sequence: TGTGCCAGCAGGGGGGACAGGGGCATCCTTGGAAACACCATATATTTT. It encodes CASRGDRGILGNTIYF.